The 17 T cell receptor beta chains below all came from one sample that was sequenced in a study of CD8 T cells in ankylosing spondylitis. Points from the study as a whole: Within ankylosing spondylitis blood, a TCR beta motif made up of eight highly homologous variants appeared to be characteristic.

TCRdb ran MiXCR on the 5' RACE reads and lists one entry per CDR3 protein. This table has about 800,000 distinct CDR3 sequences, 10% to 15% appearing once. No antigens are known for them. Sample: blood, either unsorted or a sorted T cell fraction (not recorded which). These receptors all come from a male donor with ankylosing spondylitis.

This clonotype has just a few counts. The V call is TRBV20-1, the J call TRBJ2-7; D gene uncertain. V lost 1 base and J lost 2, with 12 bases in between. Per germline, CDR1 DFQATT and CDR2 SNEGSKA (reference sequence). The CDR3 loop spans 14 amino acids. This CDR3 reads CSARVADPTYEQYF. Here the CDR3 DNA reads TGCAGTGCTAGAGTCGCGGATCCGACCTACGAGCAGTACTTC.

V is TRBV28 and J is TRBJ2-7; 12 bases line up with TRBD2. The CDR3 contains 17 residues. V dropped 5 bases and J dropped 5; count of bases not matched to a gene: 13. From germline, CDR1 is MDHEN and CDR2 SYDVKM. The CDR3 region is CASSLHRLAGVGHEQYF. Written as DNA, the CDR3 is TGTGCCAGCAGTCTCCATCGACTAGCGGGAGTGGGTCACGAGCAGTACTTC.

This clonotype was recorded a few times. CDR3 sequence (DNA): TGCGCCAGCAGCCAAGAAGTAACCAGCCTGATACCCGAGCAGTACTTC. It is translated as CASSQEVTSLIPEQYF. The chain recombines TRBV4-1 with TRBJ2-7; D is ambiguous. The CDR3 runs 16 residues. Trimming took off 0 bases at V and 6 bases at J, with 18 bases between the two ends. Germline V gives CDR1 MGHRA, CDR2 YSYEKL.

This clonotype occurred a few times. J is TRBJ1-2 and V is TRBV20-1; 8 bases align to TRBD1. Germline CDR1 is DFQATT and CDR2 is SNEGSKA (reference sequence). V trimming: 6 bases; J trimming: 6 bases; junction bases outside the gene matches: 9. This CDR3 is 13 amino acids long. The CDR3 reads CSAARTGGDGYTF. The CDR3 DNA follows: TGCAGTGCGGCCCGAACAGGGGGGGATGGCTACACCTTC.

V and J are TRBV15 and TRBJ1-2, with 7 bases aligning to TRBD1. The CDR3 has 13 residues. Trimming at V came to 4 bases and at J to 11 bases, leaving 10 bases not matched to a gene. From germline, CDR1 is LNHNV and CDR2 YYDKDF (reference sequence). CDR3 in amino acids: CATSIDGQVYYTF. Written as DNA, the CDR3 is TGTGCCACCAGCATCGACGGACAGGTTTATTACACCTTC.

This clonotype was seen ten or more times. The chain has TRBV12-3 or TRBV12-4 and TRBJ2-1, with 8 bases fitting TRBD2. V dropped 0 bases and J dropped 6; count of bases not matched to a gene: 4. The CDR3 is made up of 15 amino acids. As DNA, the CDR3 is TGTGCCAGCAGTTTAGCCGGGACTAGAGGCAATGAGCAGTTCTTC. Translating it yields CASSLAGTRGNEQFF.

The chain has TRBV12-3 or TRBV12-4 and TRBJ2-1; 14 positions match TRBD2. The V segment lost 2 bases and the J segment 5 bases; nucleotides outside the gene matches: 5. This CDR3 is built from 17 residues. The CDR3 nucleotides are TGTGCCAGCAGTTTAAGGGTGGGACTAGCGGGAGACAATGAGCAGTTCTTC. It codes for CASSLRVGLAGDNEQFF.

This clonotype has a handful of counts. The chain is built from TRBV29-1 and TRBJ2-5; tentative D call: TRBD2 (5 bases). The germline CDR1 and CDR2 sequences are SQVTM and ANQGSEA. V lost 4 bases, J lost 2 bases, and 11 bases lay in between. The CDR3 runs 13 residues. The CDR3 is CSVGVLVQETQYF. DNA of the CDR3: TGCAGCGTTGGCGTACTAGTACAAGAGACCCAGTACTTC.

CDR3 DNA: TGCGCCAGCACCACTGGGGGTTCCTACGAGCAGTACTTC. It codes for CASTTGGSYEQYF. V is TRBV5-1 and J is TRBJ2-7; tentatively, D is TRBD1 or TRBD2 (5 bases each). The CDR3 length is 13 residues. Germline V gives CDR1 SGHRS, CDR2 YFSETQ. V dropped 6 bases and J dropped 1 base, with 11 bases sitting between them.

This clonotype came up many times. The gene calls are TRBV5-1 and TRBJ1-2; 9 positions match TRBD1. The V gene end was trimmed by 2 bases and the J gene end by 6 bases; junction bases not matched to a gene: 2. Germline loops: CDR1 SGHRS, CDR2 YFSETQ. There are 13 residues in the CDR3. The CDR3 coding sequence is TGCGCCAGCAGCTTACAGGGGGCTGATGGCTACACCTTC. Its protein product is CASSLQGADGYTF.

This clonotype has only a few counts. The CDR3 region has the DNA TGTGCCAGCTCTTGGATCAACTATGGCTACACCTTC. It is translated as CASSWINYGYTF. This rearrangement joins TRBV18 to TRBJ1-2; D remains ambiguous. Trimming pared 6 bases from V and 2 bases from J, leaving 7 bases between. The CDR3 length is 12 residues. The germline V gene has CDR1 KGHSH and CDR2 LQKENI.

The chain uses TRBV9 and TRBJ2-6; D unclear. CDR3 length: 16 residues. CDR1 and CDR2 from the germline V gene are SGDLS and YYNGEE. The germline V and J ends were trimmed by 6 bases and 0 bases, with 13 bases remaining between them. CDR3 residues: CASKVGPSSGANVLTF. The CDR3 DNA is TGTGCCAGCAAGGTCGGACCGAGCTCTGGGGCCAACGTCCTGACTTTC. Together with reference TRBV9 and TRBJ2-6, the CDR3 gives the full variable domain: DSGVTQTPKHLITATGQRVTLRCSPRSGDLSVYWYQQSLDQGLQFLIQYYNGEERAKGNILERFSAQQFPDLHSELNLSSLELGDSALYFCASKVGPSSGANVLTFGAGSRLTVL.

At least ten counts were recorded for this clonotype. The CDR3 DNA sequence: TGTGCCAGCAAAAAGTGGGAGACCCAGTACTTC. This translates into CASKKWETQYF. The chain has TRBV6-2 or TRBV6-3 and TRBJ2-5, with D unresolved. Between the trimmed V and J ends, which lost 7 bases and 5 bases, there was a span of 8 bases. Germline V lookup: CDR1 MNHEY, CDR2 SVGEGT. This CDR3 has 11 amino acids.

In its sample, this clonotype was seen a few times. The J gene is TRBJ2-7, the V gene TRBV5-1, with TRBD1 matching over 7 bases. Germline V CDR1 and CDR2: SGHRS, YFSETQ. The CDR3 covers 15 residues. J lost 6 bases, V lost 4 bases, and 13 bases had no gene match. The CDR3 region is CASSQNWDRLSEQYF. The CDR3 coding sequence is TGCGCCAGCAGCCAAAACTGGGACAGACTATCCGAGCAGTACTTC.

This clonotype has just a few counts. The chain has TRBV5-1 and TRBJ2-2; the match to TRBD1 covers 8 bases. The CDR3 covers 14 residues. From germline, CDR1 is SGHRS and CDR2 YFSETQ. The V segment lost 1 base and the J segment 7 bases; nucleotides outside the gene matches: 3. In nucleotides, the CDR3 is TGCGCCAGCAGCTTGCAGGGGGCGAGCGGGGAGCTGTTTTTT. It yields the protein CASSLQGASGELFF.

Only a few counts were recorded for this clonotype. The J gene is TRBJ2-1, the V gene TRBV6-4, with D possibly TRBD1 on 6 matching bases. Per germline, CDR1 MRHNA and CDR2 SNTAGT. V was shortened by 2 bases and J by 7 bases, with 18 bases between the two germline ends. The CDR3 has 16 amino acids. The CDR3 DNA reads TGTGCCAGCAGTGACCGGACCGGGACAAAAGTGAATGAGCAGTTCTTC. Encoded protein: CASSDRTGTKVNEQFF.

This clonotype showed up just a few times. The V and J genes are TRBV6-2 or TRBV6-3 and TRBJ2-4; no clear D gene. V was cut by 2 bases and J by 2 bases, with 16 bases left in between. This CDR3 is built from 17 residues. Germline assignment: CDR1 MNHEY and CDR2 SVGEGT. The CDR3 DNA sequence: TGTGCCAGCAGTTACAGGGCAGGTCGGGTATCCAAAAACATTCAGTACTTC. As protein: CASSYRAGRVSKNIQYF.